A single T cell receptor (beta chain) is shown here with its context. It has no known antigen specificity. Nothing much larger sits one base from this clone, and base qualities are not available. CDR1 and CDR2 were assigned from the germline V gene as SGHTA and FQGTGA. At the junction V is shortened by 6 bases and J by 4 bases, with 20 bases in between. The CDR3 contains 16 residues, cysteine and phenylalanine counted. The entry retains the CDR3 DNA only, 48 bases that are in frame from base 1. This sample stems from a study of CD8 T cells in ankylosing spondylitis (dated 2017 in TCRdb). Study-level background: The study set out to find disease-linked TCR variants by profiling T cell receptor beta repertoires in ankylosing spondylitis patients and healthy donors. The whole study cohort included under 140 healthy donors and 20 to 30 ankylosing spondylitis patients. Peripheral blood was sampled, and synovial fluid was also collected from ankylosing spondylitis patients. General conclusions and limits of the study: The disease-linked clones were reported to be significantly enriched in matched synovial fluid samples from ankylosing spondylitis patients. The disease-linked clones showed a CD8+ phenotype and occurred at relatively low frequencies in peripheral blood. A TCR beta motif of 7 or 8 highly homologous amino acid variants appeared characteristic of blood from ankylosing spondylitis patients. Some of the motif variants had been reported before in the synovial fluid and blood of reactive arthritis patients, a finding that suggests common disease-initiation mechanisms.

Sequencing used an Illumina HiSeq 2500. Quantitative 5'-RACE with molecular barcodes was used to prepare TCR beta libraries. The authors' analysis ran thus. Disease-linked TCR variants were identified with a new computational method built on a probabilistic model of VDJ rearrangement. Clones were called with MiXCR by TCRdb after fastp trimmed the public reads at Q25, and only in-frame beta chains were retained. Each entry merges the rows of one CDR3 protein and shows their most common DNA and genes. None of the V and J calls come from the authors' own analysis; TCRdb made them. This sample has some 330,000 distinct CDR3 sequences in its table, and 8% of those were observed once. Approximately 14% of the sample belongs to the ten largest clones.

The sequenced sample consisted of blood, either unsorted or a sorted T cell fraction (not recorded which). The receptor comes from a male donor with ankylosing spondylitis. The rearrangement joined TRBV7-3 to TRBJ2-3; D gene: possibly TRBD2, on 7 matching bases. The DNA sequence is TGTGCCAGCAGTCGTTACGGGGGGCGCGGGTCAGATACGCAGTATTTT. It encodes CASSRYGGRGSDTQYF.